One sample yielded the 30 T cell receptor beta chains listed below, sequenced in a study of OX40 agonist ivuxolimab in advanced cancers. Method: immunoSEQ multiplex PCR; TCRdb's copy keeps in-frame clones and lacks some. The table includes 50,000 to 75,000 clones, 80% to 90% detected once. Sequences were derived from CD4+ or CD8+ T cells sorted from blood, sampled in a trial of the OX40 agonist ivuxolimab. Receptors originate from an adult with an advanced solid tumor such as melanoma, head and neck, liver or kidney cancer.

The chain uses TRBV19 and TRBJ2-7; tentative D call: TRBD2 (5 bases). The CDR3 runs to 13 residues. The germline gives CDR1 LNHDA, CDR2 SQIVND (reference sequence). Between the trimmed V and J ends, which lost 5 bases and 2 bases, there was a span of 10 bases. The CDR3 nucleotides read TGTGCCAGTAGTCCGGGATCGACCTACGAGCAGTACTTC. Protein sequence: CASSPGSTYEQYF.

V and J are TRBV14 and TRBJ1-2; D is unresolved. This CDR3 comprises 14 residues. The V gene lost 1 base and the J gene lost 4 bases, with 10 bases spanning the gap. Per the germline V gene, CDR1 is SGHDN and CDR2 is FVKESK. The CDR3 reads CASSQAAQFYGYTF. In DNA, the CDR3 is TGTGCCAGCAGCCAAGCGGCGCAGTTCTATGGCTACACCTTC.

V is TRBV30 and J is TRBJ2-1, with TRBD2 as a possible D gene (7 bases). CDR1 and CDR2 (germline): GTSNPN, SVGIG (reference sequence). This CDR3 has 17 residues. Trimming removed 2 bases from V and 6 bases from J, with 23 bases in between. The CDR3 loop reads CAWSSSVRGGDRNEQFF. The CDR3 DNA is TGTGCCTGGAGTTCTTCGGTGAGGGGGGGCGATCGCAATGAGCAGTTCTTC.

This chain links TRBV6-1 with TRBJ2-7; the D gene is possibly TRBD2 (6 bases). The V end lost 6 bases, the J end lost 3 bases, and 15 bases lay between the germline ends. The CDR3 length is 14 residues. Germline loops: CDR1 MNHNS, CDR2 SASEGT. This CDR3 is CASREGLGFYEQYF. CDR3 bases: TGTGCCAGCAGGGAGGGACTGGGGTTCTACGAGCAGTACTTC.

This clone was detected a few times. The CDR3 region is CASSIGRDRPWYGYTF. CDR3 sequence (DNA): TGTGCCAGTAGTATAGGGCGGGACAGGCCTTGGTATGGCTACACCTTC. This chain joins TRBV19 and TRBJ1-2, with 8 bases identical to TRBD1. The junction had 9 bases not matched to a gene; V was cut back by 1 base and J by 5 bases. This CDR3 region has 16 residues. Germline-derived CDR1 and CDR2 are LNHDA and SQIVND (reference sequence).

The chain combines TRBV25-1 with TRBJ2-7, with 9 bases aligning to TRBD1. J lost 6 bases, V lost 3 bases, and 12 bases had no gene match. Germline lookup yields CDR1 MGHDK and CDR2 SYGVNS. The CDR3 consists of 16 residues. Here the CDR3 reads CASSDPSGTGQLEQYF. DNA for the CDR3: TGTGCCAGCAGTGACCCTTCCGGGACAGGGCAGCTCGAGCAGTACTTC.

The chain couples TRBV15 to TRBJ2-5; D possibly matches TRBD1 or TRBD2 (7 bases each). CDR3 size: 15 residues. The ends were cut back, 2 bases at V and 5 bases at J, with 15 bases in the middle. Germline V lookup: CDR1 LNHNV, CDR2 YYDKDF (reference sequence). CDR3 region: CATSRQGGFRETQYF. The CDR3 DNA sequence: TGTGCCACCAGCAGACAGGGGGGGTTTCGCGAGACCCAGTACTTC.

This clone was counted once. The genes are TRBV10-3 and TRBJ2-7; 10 bases agree with TRBD2. This CDR3 is 15 amino acids long. The V gene end was trimmed by 4 bases and the J gene end by 6 bases; junction bases not matched to a gene: 9. Germline assignment: CDR1 ENHRY and CDR2 SYGVKD. As DNA, the CDR3 is TGTGCCATCAGTGTGGCTAGCGGGGGTGGGGTCGAGCAGTACTTC. Protein product: CAISVASGGGVEQYF.

The V gene is TRBV5-1, the J gene TRBJ1-4; D is undetermined. This CDR3 spans 15 amino acids. Germline-derived CDR1 and CDR2 are SGHRS and YFSETQ. V lost 4 bases, J lost 3 bases, and 13 bases lay in between. CDR3 loop: CASSPRSAANEKLFF. CDR3 DNA: TGCGCCAGCAGCCCCCGTTCCGCAGCTAATGAAAAACTGTTTTTT. Variable domain in full (rest from reference TRBV5-1 and TRBJ1-4): KAGVTQTPRYLIKTRGQQVTLSCSPISGHRSVSWYQQTPGQGLQFLFEYFSETQRNKGNFPGRFSGRQFSNSRSEMNVSTLELGDSALYLCASSPRSAANEKLFFGSGTQLSVL.

The rearrangement joins TRBV28 to TRBJ1-5; possibly TRBD1 for D (5 bases). This CDR3 has 13 residues. Germline CDR1 MDHEN, CDR2 SYDVKM. Trimming took 3 bases from V and 6 from J, leaving 9 bases between them. DNA for the CDR3: TGTGCCAGCAGTTTTAGGACATCTCAGCCCCAGCATTTT. It specifies CASSFRTSQPQHF. Using reference TRBV28 and TRBJ1-5 for the parts outside the CDR3, the full variable domain is DVKVTQSSRYLVKRTGEKVFLECVQDMDHENMFWYRQDPGLGLRLIYFSYDVKMKEKGDIPEGYSVSREKKERFSLILESASTNQTSMYLCASSFRTSQPQHFGDGTRLSIL.

The V call is TRBV5-1, the J call TRBJ2-3, with D perhaps matching TRBD2 (5 bases). Germline CDR1 is SGHRS and CDR2 is YFSETQ. The CDR3 has 20 amino acids. Deletions cut 3 bases from V and 0 bases from J, with 26 bases between. The CDR3 nucleotides read TGCGCCAGCAGCTCCATGCCTCGAGCGGTAGGTGGGGTCAGCACAGATACGCAGTATTTT. Residues: CASSSMPRAVGGVSTDTQYF.

The rearrangement joins TRBV6-5 to TRBJ1-5; D remains unclear. This CDR3 is built from 11 residues. Per germline, CDR1 MNHEY and CDR2 SVGAGI. Trimming stripped 4 bases from V and 7 bases from J, with 5 bases between. CDR3 amino acids: CASSSIQPQHF. The DNA of the CDR3 is TGTGCCAGCAGTTCTATACAGCCCCAGCATTTT.

The chain has TRBV21-1 and TRBJ1-2. TRBV21-1 is a pseudogene. CDR3 size: 15 residues. Here the CDR3 reads CASSHHSNLGYGYTF. The CDR3 DNA reads as TGTGCCAGCAGCCACCACAGTAACTTGGGGTATGGCTACACCTTC.

The genes are TRBV6-4 and TRBJ1-5; TRBD1 is a possible D gene (6 bases). The CDR3 length is 14 residues. Germline CDR1 MRHNA, CDR2 SNTAGT. V lost 6 bases and J lost 4, with 13 bases in between. The CDR3 protein is CASRFQQGNQPQHF. The CDR3 DNA reads as TGTGCCAGCAGATTCCAACAGGGTAATCAGCCCCAGCATTTT.

The chain has TRBV18 and TRBJ2-1; no definite D call. The V end was cut by 3 bases, the J end by 6 bases, with 3 bases between. Germline lookup yields CDR1 KGHSH and CDR2 LQKENI. CDR3 size: 11 residues. CDR3 coding DNA: TGTGCCAGCTCACCGCGCAATGAGCAGTTCTTC. It codes for CASSPRNEQFF.

This chain links TRBV7-2 with TRBJ2-2, with unresolved D. This CDR3 is built from 14 residues. CDR1 and CDR2 from the germline V gene are SGHTA and FQGNSA. V was trimmed by 6 bases and J by 0 bases, leaving 8 bases between them. CDR3: CASSFGPNTGELFF. The CDR3 DNA reads TGTGCCAGCAGTTTTGGCCCGAACACCGGGGAGCTGTTTTTT.

The V and J genes are TRBV11-2 and TRBJ2-7; D is possibly TRBD1 or TRBD2 (5 bases each). Germline V gene data show CDR1 as SGHAT and CDR2 as FQNNGV. Trimming cost V 6 bases and J 0 bases, with 15 bases left between them. This CDR3 contains 15 residues. In DNA form, the CDR3 reads TGTGCCAGCAGGAGGGGTGGGGTGAGCTCCTACGAGCAGTACTTC. Translated, it gives CASRRGGVSSYEQYF.

The chain employs TRBV6-5 and TRBJ1-1; possible D gene TRBD1, 6 bases. CDR1 MNHEY and CDR2 SVGAGI come from the germline V gene. The CDR3 extends over 15 amino acids. Deletions cut 7 bases from V and 0 bases from J, with 15 bases between. The DNA of the CDR3 is TGTGCCAGCACCCCTCCGGGACACTTGAACACTGAAGCTTTCTTT. It is translated as CASTPPGHLNTEAFF.

This clone was recorded once. This chain uses TRBV5-1 with TRBJ2-5, with 9 positions matching TRBD1. The CDR3 contains 12 residues. The ends lost 2 bases at V and 10 bases at J; junction bases unmatched: 3. CDR1 and CDR2 (germline): SGHRS, YFSETQ. The CDR3 region has the DNA TGCGCCAGCAGCTTTGGACAGGGGATCCAGTACTTC. Residues: CASSFGQGIQYF.

Only one count was recorded for this clone. The chain joins TRBV10-3 to TRBJ2-1; 8 bases line up with TRBD2. There are 16 residues in the CDR3. V was pared by 1 base and J by 6 bases, with 8 bases of the junction left unmatched. Germline values: CDR1 ENHRY, CDR2 SYGVKD. This chain's CDR3 is CAISEFGAGAANEQFF. Written as DNA, the CDR3 is TGTGCCATCAGTGAGTTCGGAGCGGGAGCTGCCAATGAGCAGTTCTTC.

The chain is built from TRBV5-1 and TRBJ2-7, with a tentative D call TRBD2 (6 bases). Trimming cost V 9 bases and J 2 bases, with 27 bases left between them. CDR3 length: 17 amino acids. The germline CDR1 and CDR2 sequences are SGHRS and YFSETQ. The CDR3 DNA follows: TGCGCCACCTCTGGCGGGAACTTTTACTCACCACCCTACGAGCAGTACTTC. Protein product: CATSGGNFYSPPYEQYF.

The CDR3: CASSFGGMSYEQYF. The CDR3 coding sequence is TGTGCCAGCAGCTTTGGAGGGATGTCCTACGAGCAGTACTTC. This rearrangement joins TRBV5-8 to TRBJ2-7; a weak D match, TRBD2 (6 bases). The ends were cut back, 2 bases at V and 1 base at J, with 10 bases in the middle. Germline CDR1 and CDR2: SGHTS and YDEGEE. This CDR3 has 14 amino acids.

Sample share makes this clone medium-sized (0.01 to 0.1%). The chain joins TRBV7-2 to TRBJ1-5; TRBD1 matches 9 bases. After removal of 0 bases from V and 0 bases from J, the junction contained 6 bases not matched to a gene. The CDR3 runs to 18 residues. The germline V gene encodes CDR1 SGHTA and CDR2 FQGNSA. CDR3 coding DNA: TGTGCCAGCAGCTTAGCAGGGGACAGGGTCTATAGCAATCAGCCCCAGCATTTT. Translated: CASSLAGDRVYSNQPQHF.

The chain carries TRBV6-5 and TRBJ2-5, with 8 bases aligning to TRBD1. The DNA end is more similar to TRBJ2-7, so the J call may be wrong. The length of the CDR3 is 13 residues. Germline loops: CDR1 MNHEY, CDR2 SVGAGI. The CDR3 sequence is CASRRTGSYEQYF. CDR3 coding DNA: TGTGCCAGCAGGAGGACAGGGTCCTACGAGCAGTACTTC.

V and J are TRBV7-2 and TRBJ2-3, with D possibly being TRBD2 (5 bases). V gave up 0 bases and J gave up 0 bases, with 7 bases separating them. The CDR3 totals 15 residues. Per germline, CDR1 SGHTA and CDR2 FQGNSA. DNA of the CDR3: TGTGCCAGCAGCTTAGCGCGGGTTAGCACAGATACGCAGTATTTT. Translating it yields CASSLARVSTDTQYF.

The J gene is TRBJ2-1, the V gene TRBV4-3, with 9 bases matching TRBD2. V was pared by 1 base and J by 8 bases, with 9 bases of the junction left unmatched. The CDR3 sequence is 16 residues long. Germline-derived CDR1 and CDR2 are LGHNA and YSLEER. The CDR3 DNA reads as TGCGCCAGCAGCCAAGCGTCTAGCGGGATAAGCTATGAGCAGTTCTTC. It translates to CASSQASSGISYEQFF.

This chain joins TRBV4-2 and TRBJ2-7; a possible D gene is TRBD1 (5 bases). V shed 5 bases and J shed 4 bases, with 12 bases lying between them. The CDR3 contains 13 residues. Germline-derived CDR1 and CDR2 are LGHNA and YNFKEQ. The DNA for the CDR3 is TGTGCCAGCAGCTTGAATTCAGGGTACGAGCAGTACTTC. Translated: CASSLNSGYEQYF.

The J gene is TRBJ1-5, the V gene TRBV28; 9 bases are shared with TRBD1. CDR1 is MDHEN, CDR2 SYDVKM, per germline. J lost 6 bases, V lost 2 bases, and 8 bases had no gene match. This CDR3 has 16 residues. The CDR3 DNA reads TGTGCCAGCAGTTTAAAAGGCACAGGGGGCGGTCAGCCCCAGCATTTT. It encodes CASSLKGTGGGQPQHF.

The chain is built from TRBV6-1 and TRBJ2-7; TRBD2 matches 13 bases. The CDR3 sequence is 13 residues long. CDR1 MNHNS and CDR2 SASEGT come from the germline V gene. Trimming removed 11 bases from V and 4 bases from J; junction bases left unmatched: 5. CDR3: CASGTSGIYEQYF. As DNA, the CDR3 is TGTGCCTCTGGGACTAGCGGGATTTACGAGCAGTACTTC.

The V and J genes are TRBV4-3 and TRBJ2-3; 14 bases match TRBD2. Germline V CDR1 and CDR2: LGHNA, YSLEER. CDR3 length equals 19 residues. V lost 0 bases to trimming and J lost 0 bases; unmatched junction nucleotides: 5. The CDR3: CASSQDDRLAGGSTDTQYF. DNA of the CDR3: TGCGCCAGCAGCCAAGACGATCGACTAGCGGGGGGGAGCACAGATACGCAGTATTTT.